One sample yielded the 5 T cell receptor beta chains listed below, sequenced in a study of a mutant IDH1 vaccine in newly diagnosed glioma. As to time point: baseline, week 1 (first vaccination visit). The treatment denotes: pre-vaccination baseline after standard-of-care therapy. Data came from immunoSEQ multiplex PCR; TCRdb stores just in-frame clones and leaves some out. In the table there are around 59,000 clones, 75% to 95% of which are singletons. Sequenced material: PBMCs, taken from a glioma patient treated with radiotherapy, temozolomide or both. These receptors were taken from a man aged 50 to 60 with glioma.

The gene calls are TRBV2 and TRBJ2-1; D remains unclear. V was cut by 2 bases and J by 1 base, with 12 bases left in between. This CDR3 region has 16 residues. Germline CDR1 reads SNHLY; CDR2 reads FYNNEI. The CDR3 nucleotides are TGTGCCAGCAGTGAAACAAGAAAGAATTCCTACAATGAGCAGTTCTTC. Translated: CASSETRKNSYNEQFF.

This rearrangement joins TRBV4-2 to TRBJ2-3, with 7 nucleotides matching TRBD1. V was clipped by 0 bases and J by 2 bases; unmatched bases: 2. The CDR3 contains 15 residues. The germline gives CDR1 LGHNA, CDR2 YNFKEQ. The CDR3 is CASSQDGQATDTQYF. CDR3 nucleotides: TGTGCCAGCAGCCAAGATGGACAGGCCACAGATACGCAGTATTTT.

This sequence joins TRBV11-2 and TRBJ2-3; D gene unclear. The CDR3 spans 12 residues. Trimming left V 5 bases short and J 2 bases short, with 5 bases between. Germline assignment: CDR1 SGHAT and CDR2 FQNNGV. CDR3 sequence reads: CASSASTDTQYF. CDR3 nucleotides: TGTGCCAGCAGCGCCTCCACAGATACGCAGTATTTT.

This clone was seen once. This CDR3 reads CASSLDVLAGGYEQYF. CDR3 DNA sequence: TGTGCCAGCAGCTTAGATGTTCTAGCGGGAGGCTACGAGCAGTACTTC. The rearrangement joins TRBV7-2 to TRBJ2-7, with 11 positions matching TRBD2. Germline CDR1 reads SGHTA; CDR2 reads FQGNSA. This CDR3 has 16 amino acids. V shed 1 base, J shed 3 bases, and the junction held 5 bases outside the gene matches.

The chain is built from TRBV5-1 and TRBJ2-2, with D perhaps TRBD1 (5 bases). The CDR3 covers 14 residues. CDR1 SGHRS and CDR2 YFSETQ come from the germline V gene. The V end was cut by 3 bases, the J end by 5 bases, with 11 bases between. Written as DNA, the CDR3 is TGCGCCAGCAGCTATTTACAGGATACCGGGGAGCTGTTTTTT. Residues: CASSYLQDTGELFF. The whole variable domain, remainder taken from reference TRBV5-1 and TRBJ2-2, is KAGVTQTPRYLIKTRGQQVTLSCSPISGHRSVSWYQQTPGQGLQFLFEYFSETQRNKGNFPGRFSGRQFSNSRSEMNVSTLELGDSALYLCASSYLQDTGELFFGEGSRLTVL.